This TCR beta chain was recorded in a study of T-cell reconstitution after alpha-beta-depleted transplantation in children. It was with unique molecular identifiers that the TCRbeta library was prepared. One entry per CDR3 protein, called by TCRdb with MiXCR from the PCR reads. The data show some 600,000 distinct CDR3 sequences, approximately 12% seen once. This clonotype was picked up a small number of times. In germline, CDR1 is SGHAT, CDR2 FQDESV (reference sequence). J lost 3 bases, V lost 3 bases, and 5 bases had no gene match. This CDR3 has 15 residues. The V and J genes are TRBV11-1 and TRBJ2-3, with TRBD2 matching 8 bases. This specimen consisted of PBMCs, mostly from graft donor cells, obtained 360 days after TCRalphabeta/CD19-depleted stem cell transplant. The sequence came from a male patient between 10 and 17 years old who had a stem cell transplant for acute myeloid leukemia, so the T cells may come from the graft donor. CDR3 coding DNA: TGTGCCAGCAGCTTTGGACGACTAGCGACAGATACGCAGTATTTT. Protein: CASSFGRLATDTQYF.